What follows are 30 T cell receptor beta chains derived from one specimen sequenced in a study of OX40 agonist ivuxolimab in advanced cancers. Sequencing was performed with immunoSEQ multiplex PCR; in TCRdb, only in-frame clones are kept and a portion is missing. The table includes around 70,000 clones, approximately 92% detected once. Sequenced here: CD4+ or CD8+ T cells sorted from blood, sampled in a trial of the OX40 agonist ivuxolimab. The receptors were gathered from an adult with an advanced solid tumor such as melanoma, head and neck, liver or kidney cancer.

This sequence joins TRBV20-1 and TRBJ2-1; either TRBD1 or TRBD2 may supply D (5 bases each). Germline V gene data show CDR1 as DFQATT and CDR2 as SNEGSKA (reference sequence). Between the trimmed V and J ends, which lost 3 bases and 6 bases, there was a span of 6 bases. The CDR3 is made up of 11 amino acids. The CDR3 is CSASGANEQFF. The CDR3 DNA follows: TGCAGTGCTAGCGGGGCCAATGAGCAGTTCTTC.

CDR3 DNA: TGTGCCAGCAACCTCGAGGGTAGCCAAGAGACCCAGTACTTC. As protein: CASNLEGSQETQYF. This chain links TRBV28 with TRBJ2-5; TRBD2 might be the D (5 bases). The CDR3 has 14 residues. Germline V gene data show CDR1 as MDHEN and CDR2 as SYDVKM. Trimming left V 7 bases short and J 1 base short, with 13 bases between.

V gene TRBV10-2 combines with J gene TRBJ2-3; D is perhaps TRBD2 (6 bases). Between the trimmed V and J ends, which lost 6 bases and 0 bases, there was a span of 7 bases. The V gene's germline CDR1 is WSHSY and CDR2 SAAADI. The CDR3 runs to 13 residues. Here the CDR3 reads CASRGLSTDTQYF. The CDR3 DNA follows: TGCGCCAGCAGGGGACTGAGCACAGATACGCAGTATTTT.

The rearrangement links TRBV5-1 to TRBJ2-4, with TRBD1 matching 7 bases. Germline V lookup: CDR1 SGHRS, CDR2 YFSETQ. CDR3 length equals 14 residues. J gave up 3 bases and V 5 bases, and 5 bases lay outside the gene matches. The chain's CDR3 is CASSYTGDKNIQYF. In DNA form, the CDR3 reads TGCGCCAGCAGTTACACAGGGGACAAAAACATTCAGTACTTC.

CDR3 residues: CASSRSTGGSLGSGNTIYF. The CDR3 DNA follows: TGCGCCAGCAGCCGCTCGACAGGGGGCTCATTAGGCTCTGGAAACACCATATATTTT. The gene calls are TRBV4-1 and TRBJ1-3, with TRBD1 identical over 10 bases. The V segment lost 4 bases and the J segment 0 bases; nucleotides outside the gene matches: 12. Germline CDR1 is MGHRA and CDR2 is YSYEKL. This CDR3 comprises 19 residues.

The chain joins TRBV5-1 to TRBJ2-3; 9 bases fit TRBD1. CDR1 and CDR2 (germline): SGHRS, YFSETQ. With V trimmed by 4 bases and J by 4 bases, 16 bases remained unmatched. This CDR3 spans 18 amino acids. The CDR3 DNA is TGCGCCAGCAGCCTAGGTCTACGGGACAGGGTAGTGGCAGATACGCAGTATTTT. The encoded protein is CASSLGLRDRVVADTQYF.

A single count supports this clone. The chain employs TRBV6-5 and TRBJ2-1; D is undetermined. CDR1 MNHEY and CDR2 SVGAGI come from the germline V gene. The V and J ends lost 7 bases and 9 bases respectively, with 22 bases between them. The CDR3 is 15 amino acids. CDR3 amino acids: CASNFDSSSYSEQFF. CDR3 DNA sequence: TGTGCCAGCAACTTTGACTCGTCCAGTTATAGTGAGCAGTTCTTC.

The chain is built from TRBV21-1 and TRBJ2-3; no DNA check was done on the table's D call, TRBD2. TRBV21-1 is reported as a pseudogene. CDR3 length: 18 amino acids. CDR3 DNA sequence: TGTGCCAGCAGCAAAGACCGACTAGCGGGCTCGATCACAGATACGCAGTATTTT. Amino acid sequence: CASSKDRLAGSITDTQYF.

In this sample, this clone turned up once. The V call is TRBV28, the J call TRBJ1-5, with 11 bases that match TRBD1. In germline, CDR1 is MDHEN, CDR2 SYDVKM. V shed 6 bases, J shed 5 bases, and the junction held 3 bases outside the gene matches. The CDR3 totals 14 residues. CDR3 DNA: TGTGCCAGCAGGGGGACAGGGGGTCATCAGCCCCAGCATTTT. This gives the protein CASRGTGGHQPQHF.

V and J are TRBV5-1 and TRBJ1-2; D is unresolved. The CDR3 extends over 14 amino acids. Trimming cost V 5 bases and J 9 bases, with 20 bases left between them. CDR1 and CDR2 (germline): SGHRS, YFSETQ. In nucleotides, the CDR3 is TGCGCCAGCAGTCCTAACCGGGCCGACTCTAGCTACACCTTC. Translation: CASSPNRADSSYTF.

The rearrangement links TRBV18 to TRBJ2-7; D gene unclear. Trimming stripped 4 bases from V and 3 bases from J, with 16 bases between. The length of the CDR3 is 15 residues. From germline, CDR1 is KGHSH and CDR2 LQKENI. CDR3 loop: CASSRDTVPDYEQYF. The CDR3 DNA is TGTGCCAGCTCACGTGACACGGTCCCCGACTACGAGCAGTACTTC.

The chain uses TRBV11-2 and TRBJ1-1; no reliable D call. The CDR3 consists of 13 residues. The V gene lost 5 bases and the J gene lost 7 bases, with 14 bases spanning the gap. Germline-derived CDR1 and CDR2 are SGHAT and FQNNGV. The CDR3, as DNA: TGTGCCAGCAGCCAACAATCGGTAGATGAAGCTTTCTTT. Translating gives CASSQQSVDEAFF.

The chain has TRBV18 and TRBJ2-1; TRBD2 matches 7 bases. This CDR3 has 15 residues. Trimming cost V 2 bases and J 7 bases; bases outside gene matches: 8. Per the germline V gene, CDR1 is KGHSH and CDR2 is LQKENI. CDR3 DNA sequence: TGTGCCAGCTCACCAAGTCTAGCGGAGTTAAATGAGCAGTTCTTC. This codes for CASSPSLAELNEQFF.

The chain recombines TRBV28 with TRBJ1-2, with D uncertain. The V end was cut by 5 bases, the J end by 2 bases, with 9 bases between. The CDR3 spans 13 residues. Germline assignment: CDR1 MDHEN and CDR2 SYDVKM. CDR3: CASSPLQNYGYTF. CDR3 nucleotide sequence: TGTGCCAGCAGTCCCTTACAGAACTATGGCTACACCTTC.

This chain uses TRBV7-9 with TRBJ1-1; D is perhaps TRBD1 (6 bases). The CDR3 has 13 amino acids. Trimming cost V 5 bases and J 2 bases, with 9 bases left between them. Looked up from germline, CDR1 is SEHNR and CDR2 is FQNEAQ (reference sequence). The CDR3 here is CASSLTGNTEAFF. CDR3 in DNA: TGTGCCAGCAGCCTGACAGGTAACACTGAAGCTTTCTTT.

V and J are TRBV6-5 and TRBJ2-7; TRBD1 might be the D (6 bases). CDR3 size: 13 residues. The germline gives CDR1 MNHEY, CDR2 SVGAGI. The V end lost 6 bases, the J end lost 5 bases, and 14 bases lay between the germline ends. The CDR3 is CASRTGWGHEQYF. Written as DNA, the CDR3 is TGTGCCAGCAGAACAGGGTGGGGGCACGAGCAGTACTTC.

This chain connects TRBV11-2 to TRBJ1-4, with a weak D call TRBD1 (5 bases). From germline, CDR1 is SGHAT and CDR2 FQNNGV. The CDR3 has 14 residues. V shed 5 bases and J shed 5 bases, with 12 bases lying between them. The CDR3: CASSPGLQNEKLFF. Here the CDR3 DNA reads TGTGCCAGCAGCCCGGGACTGCAGAATGAAAAACTGTTTTTT.

The chain employs TRBV18 and TRBJ1-2; 7 bases fit TRBD1. V dropped 2 bases and J dropped 0; count of bases not matched to a gene: 3. The CDR3 loop spans 15 amino acids. Germline V gene data show CDR1 as KGHSH and CDR2 as LQKENI. The CDR3 coding sequence is TGTGCCAGCTCACCAGGACAGGACCCTAACTATGGCTACACCTTC. It translates to CASSPGQDPNYGYTF.

The rearrangement uses TRBV19 and TRBJ2-3; TRBD2 is a possible D gene (7 bases). The CDR3 is 14 amino acids. Trimming stripped 1 base from V and 6 bases from J, with 11 bases between. Germline V CDR1 and CDR2: LNHDA, SQIVND (reference sequence). In DNA form, the CDR3 reads TGTGCCAGTAGTATAGCGGGGGGCCGCGATACGCAGTATTTT. Translation gives CASSIAGGRDTQYF.

This chain links TRBV5-1 with TRBJ1-6; D perhaps matches TRBD1 (5 bases). V shed 6 bases and J shed 10 bases, with 17 bases lying between them. This CDR3 comprises 14 residues. Per the germline V gene, CDR1 is SGHRS and CDR2 is YFSETQ. Here the CDR3 reads CASKMGEGLSPLHF. CDR3 nucleotide sequence: TGCGCCAGCAAGATGGGGGAAGGGTTGTCACCCCTCCACTTT.

V is TRBV27 and J is TRBJ2-7; no reliable D call. The germline V gene encodes CDR1 MNHEY and CDR2 SMNVEV (reference sequence). CDR3 size: 14 residues. Deletions cut 2 bases from V and 0 bases from J, with 8 bases between. This CDR3 reads CASSLEVTSYEQYF. CDR3 sequence (DNA): TGTGCCAGCAGTTTAGAAGTTACCTCCTACGAGCAGTACTTC.

The V and J genes are TRBV11-2 and TRBJ2-3, with D perhaps matching TRBD2 (5 bases). Per germline, CDR1 SGHAT and CDR2 FQNNGV. Trimming took 2 bases from V and 2 from J, leaving 14 bases between them. This CDR3 is 16 amino acids long. The chain's CDR3 is CASSLKGGLDTDTQYF. DNA for the CDR3: TGTGCCAGCAGCTTAAAGGGTGGACTCGACACAGATACGCAGTATTTT.

V and J are TRBV7-2 and TRBJ1-1; 9 bases align to TRBD1. Per germline, CDR1 SGHTA and CDR2 FQGNSA. J lost 5 bases, V lost 3 bases, and 4 bases had no gene match. There are 14 residues in the CDR3. In DNA, the CDR3 is TGTGCCAGCAGCTTCTACAGGGGGCGAACTGAAGCTTTCTTT. Translated: CASSFYRGRTEAFF.

This chain links TRBV6-5 with TRBJ1-2; no reliable D call. The CDR3 runs to 15 residues. Germline lookup yields CDR1 MNHEY and CDR2 SVGAGI. Trimming cost V 0 bases and J 5 bases, with 13 bases left between them. The CDR3 region has the DNA TGTGCCAGCAGTTACTCGACGACATGGCGGTATGGCTACACCTTC. This gives the protein CASSYSTTWRYGYTF.

V usage is TRBV21-1 and J usage is TRBJ1-5; the table assigns TRBD1, which was not confirmed against the DNA. TRBV21-1 is reported as a pseudogene. The CDR3 is made up of 15 amino acids. The CDR3 spells CASSRQGGRNQPQHF. The CDR3 DNA sequence: TGTGCCAGCAGCCGTCAGGGTGGAAGGAATCAGCCCCAGCATTTT.

This sequence joins TRBV5-1 and TRBJ1-6, with D hard to call. Deletions cut 6 bases from V and 0 bases from J, with 4 bases between. CDR1 and CDR2 (germline): SGHRS, YFSETQ. This CDR3 is 13 amino acids long. Here the CDR3 DNA reads TGCGCCAGCACCGGCTCCTATAATTCACCCCTCCACTTT. Encoded protein: CASTGSYNSPLHF.

The rearrangement uses TRBV5-1 and TRBJ2-5; 10 nucleotides line up with TRBD1. The CDR3 totals 15 residues. Trimming removed 0 bases from V and 10 bases from J; junction bases left unmatched: 9. CDR1 and CDR2 from the germline V gene are SGHRS and YFSETQ. The CDR3: CASSLAMTGGGDQYF. Here the CDR3 DNA reads TGCGCCAGCAGCTTGGCCATGACAGGGGGCGGTGACCAGTACTTC.

The chain joins TRBV27 to TRBJ1-1, with 7 positions matching TRBD1. The germline V gene has CDR1 MNHEY and CDR2 SMNVEV (reference sequence). With V trimmed by 5 bases and J by 10 bases, 13 bases remained unmatched. The CDR3 runs 14 residues. The CDR3 region has the DNA TGTGCCAGCAGTAGAAGACAGGGCCTCGAGGTAGCTTTCTTT. Protein sequence: CASSRRQGLEVAFF.

This sequence joins TRBV2 and TRBJ1-5; D is unclear. The CDR3 totals 13 residues. V was clipped by 7 bases and J by 1 base, with 8 bases between them. Germline V gene lookup returns CDR1 SNHLY and CDR2 FYNNEI. This CDR3 reads CASKEQSNQPQHF. The CDR3 DNA follows: TGTGCCAGCAAGGAACAGAGCAATCAGCCCCAGCATTTT.

V gene TRBV7-8 combines with J gene TRBJ2-5; D is undetermined. The CDR3 is made up of 12 amino acids. Trimming pared 3 bases from V and 5 bases from J, leaving 7 bases between. Germline CDR1 reads SGHVS; CDR2 reads FQNEAQ. CDR3 sequence: CASSFLWETQYF. The CDR3 DNA reads as TGTGCCAGCAGCTTTTTGTGGGAGACCCAGTACTTC.